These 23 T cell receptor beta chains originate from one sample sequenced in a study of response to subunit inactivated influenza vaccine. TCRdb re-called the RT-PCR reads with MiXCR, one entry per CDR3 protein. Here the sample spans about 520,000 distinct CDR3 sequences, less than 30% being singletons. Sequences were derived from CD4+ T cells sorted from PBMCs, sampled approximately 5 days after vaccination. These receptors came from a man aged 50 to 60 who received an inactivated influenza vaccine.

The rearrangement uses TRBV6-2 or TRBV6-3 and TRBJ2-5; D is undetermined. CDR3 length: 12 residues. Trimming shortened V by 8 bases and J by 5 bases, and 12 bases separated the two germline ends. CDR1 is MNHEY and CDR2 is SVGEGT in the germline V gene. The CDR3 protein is CASAPARETQYF. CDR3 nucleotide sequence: TGTGCCAGCGCCCCAGCCAGGGAGACCCAGTACTTC.

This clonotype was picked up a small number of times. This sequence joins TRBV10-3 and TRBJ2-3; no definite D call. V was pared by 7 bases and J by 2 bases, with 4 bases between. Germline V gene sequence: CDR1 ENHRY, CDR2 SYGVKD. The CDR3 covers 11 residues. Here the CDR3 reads CAIKTTDTQYF. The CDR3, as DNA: TGTGCCATCAAAACCACAGATACGCAGTATTTT.

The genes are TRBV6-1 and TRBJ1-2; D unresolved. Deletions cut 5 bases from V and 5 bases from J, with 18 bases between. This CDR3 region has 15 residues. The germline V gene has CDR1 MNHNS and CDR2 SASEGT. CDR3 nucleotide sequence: TGTGCCAGCAGTCCCGACTGGGCACAATTTTATGGCTACACCTTC. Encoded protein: CASSPDWAQFYGYTF.

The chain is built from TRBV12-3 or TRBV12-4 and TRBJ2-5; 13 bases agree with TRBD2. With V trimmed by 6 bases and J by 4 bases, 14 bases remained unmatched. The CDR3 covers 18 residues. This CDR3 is CASSLRTGTSGAGETQYF. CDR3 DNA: TGTGCCAGCAGCCTTCGTACCGGGACTAGCGGGGCGGGAGAGACCCAGTACTTC.

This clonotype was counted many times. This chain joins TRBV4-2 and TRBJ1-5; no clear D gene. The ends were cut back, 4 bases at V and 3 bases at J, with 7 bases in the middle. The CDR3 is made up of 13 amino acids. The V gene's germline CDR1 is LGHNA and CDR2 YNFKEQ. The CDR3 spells CASSPETNQPQHF. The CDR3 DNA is TGTGCCAGCAGCCCAGAGACCAATCAGCCCCAGCATTTT.

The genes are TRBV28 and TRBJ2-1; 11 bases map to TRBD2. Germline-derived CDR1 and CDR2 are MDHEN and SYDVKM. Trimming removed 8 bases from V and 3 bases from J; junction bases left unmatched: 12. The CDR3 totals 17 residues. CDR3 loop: CASPPGLAALGYNEQFF. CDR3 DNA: TGTGCCAGCCCACCGGGACTAGCGGCCCTAGGCTACAATGAGCAGTTCTTC.

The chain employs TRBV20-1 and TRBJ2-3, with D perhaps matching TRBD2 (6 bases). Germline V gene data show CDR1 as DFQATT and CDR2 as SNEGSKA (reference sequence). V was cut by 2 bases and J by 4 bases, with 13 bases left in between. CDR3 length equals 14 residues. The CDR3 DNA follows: TGCAGTGCTAGACTGGGACTTATGGCAGATACGCAGTATTTT. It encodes CSARLGLMADTQYF.

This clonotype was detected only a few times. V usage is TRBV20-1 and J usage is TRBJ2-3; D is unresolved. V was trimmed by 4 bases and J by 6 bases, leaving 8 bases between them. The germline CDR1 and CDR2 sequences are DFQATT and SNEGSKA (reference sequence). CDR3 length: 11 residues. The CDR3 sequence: CSAMVLDTQYF. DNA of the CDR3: TGCAGTGCTATGGTTTTGGATACGCAGTATTTT.

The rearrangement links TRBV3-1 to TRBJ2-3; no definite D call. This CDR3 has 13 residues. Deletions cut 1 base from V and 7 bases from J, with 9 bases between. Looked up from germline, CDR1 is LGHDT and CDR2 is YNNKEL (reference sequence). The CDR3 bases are TGTGCCAGCAGCCAAGGCAATCTAAATACGCAGTATTTT. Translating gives CASSQGNLNTQYF.

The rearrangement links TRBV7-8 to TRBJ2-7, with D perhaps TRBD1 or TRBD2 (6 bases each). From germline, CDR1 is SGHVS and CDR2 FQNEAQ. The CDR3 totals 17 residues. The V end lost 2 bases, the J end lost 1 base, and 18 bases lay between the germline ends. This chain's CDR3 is CASSLLGRTVRSYEQYF. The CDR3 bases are TGTGCCAGCAGCTTATTAGGGAGGACAGTGCGGTCCTACGAGCAGTACTTC. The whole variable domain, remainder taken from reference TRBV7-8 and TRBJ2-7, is GAGVSQSPRYKVAKRGQDVALRCDPISGHVSLFWYQQALGQGPEFLTYFQNEAQLDKSGLPSDRFFAERPEGSVSTLKIQRTQQEDSAVYLCASSLLGRTVRSYEQYFGPGTRLTVT.

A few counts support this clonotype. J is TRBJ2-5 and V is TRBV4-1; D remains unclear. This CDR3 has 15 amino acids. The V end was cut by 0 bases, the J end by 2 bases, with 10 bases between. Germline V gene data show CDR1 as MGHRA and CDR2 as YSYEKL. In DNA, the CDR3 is TGCGCCAGCAGCCAAGATCCCACAGCGCAAGAGACCCAGTACTTC. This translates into CASSQDPTAQETQYF.

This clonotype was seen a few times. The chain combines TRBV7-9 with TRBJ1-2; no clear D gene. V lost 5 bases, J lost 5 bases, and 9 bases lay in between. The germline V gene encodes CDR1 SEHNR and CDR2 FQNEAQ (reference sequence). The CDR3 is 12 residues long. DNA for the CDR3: TGTGCCAGCAGCGCCGACTTGTATGGCTACACCTTC. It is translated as CASSADLYGYTF.

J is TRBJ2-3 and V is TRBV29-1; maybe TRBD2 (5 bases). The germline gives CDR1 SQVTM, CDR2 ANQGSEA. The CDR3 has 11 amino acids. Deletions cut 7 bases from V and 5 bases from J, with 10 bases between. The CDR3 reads CSGSEGDTQYF. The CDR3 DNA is TGCAGCGGTTCCGAGGGAGATACGCAGTATTTT.

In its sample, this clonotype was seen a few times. This CDR3 reads CSARGTVGEQYF. The CDR3 DNA reads TGCAGTGCTAGAGGGACGGTCGGGGAGCAGTACTTC. The V gene is TRBV20-1, the J gene TRBJ2-7; D remains ambiguous. Trimming pared 1 base from V and 7 bases from J, leaving 11 bases between. From germline, CDR1 is DFQATT and CDR2 SNEGSKA (reference sequence). The CDR3 runs to 12 residues.

CDR3 region: CAISESGQGDQPQHF. The CDR3 DNA reads as TGTGCCATCAGTGAGTCTGGGCAGGGGGATCAGCCCCAGCATTTT. The V and J genes are TRBV10-3 and TRBJ1-5, with TRBD1 identical over 7 bases. V was pared by 0 bases and J by 5 bases, with 4 bases of the junction left unmatched. The CDR3 length is 15 residues. CDR1 is ENHRY, CDR2 SYGVKD, per germline.

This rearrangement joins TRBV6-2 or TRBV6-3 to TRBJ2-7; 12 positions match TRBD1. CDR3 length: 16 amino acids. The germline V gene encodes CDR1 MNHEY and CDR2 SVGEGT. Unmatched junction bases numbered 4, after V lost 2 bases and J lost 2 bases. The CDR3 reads CASSYRWDRGPYEQYF. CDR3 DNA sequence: TGTGCCAGCAGTTACCGCTGGGACAGGGGGCCCTACGAGCAGTACTTC.

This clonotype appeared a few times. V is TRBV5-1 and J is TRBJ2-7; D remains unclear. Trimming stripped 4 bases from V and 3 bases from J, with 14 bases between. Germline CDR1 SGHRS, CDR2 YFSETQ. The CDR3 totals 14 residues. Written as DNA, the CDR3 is TGCGCCAGCAGCCCGGACGCCGTGGGCTACGAGCAGTACTTC. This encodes CASSPDAVGYEQYF. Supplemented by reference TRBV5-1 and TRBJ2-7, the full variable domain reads KAGVTQTPRYLIKTRGQQVTLSCSPISGHRSVSWYQQTPGQGLQFLFEYFSETQRNKGNFPGRFSGRQFSNSRSEMNVSTLELGDSALYLCASSPDAVGYEQYFGPGTRLTVT.

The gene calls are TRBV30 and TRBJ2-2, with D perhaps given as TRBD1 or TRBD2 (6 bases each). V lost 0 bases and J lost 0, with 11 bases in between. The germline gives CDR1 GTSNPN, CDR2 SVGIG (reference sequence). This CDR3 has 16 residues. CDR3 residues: CAWSVGGTTNTGELFF. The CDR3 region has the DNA TGTGCCTGGAGTGTGGGCGGGACAACGAACACCGGGGAGCTGTTTTTT. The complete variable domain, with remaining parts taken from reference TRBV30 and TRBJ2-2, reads SQTIHQWPATLVQPVGSPLSLECTVEGTSNPNLYWYRQAAGRGLQLLFYSVGIGQISSEVPQNLSASRPQDRQFILSSKKLLLSDSGFYLCAWSVGGTTNTGELFFGEGSRLTVL.

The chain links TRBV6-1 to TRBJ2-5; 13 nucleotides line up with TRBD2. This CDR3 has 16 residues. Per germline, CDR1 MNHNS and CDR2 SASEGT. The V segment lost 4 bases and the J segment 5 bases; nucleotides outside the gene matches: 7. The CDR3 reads CASSGRTSGSTETQYF. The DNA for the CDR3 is TGTGCCAGCAGTGGGAGGACTAGCGGGAGCACGGAGACCCAGTACTTC.

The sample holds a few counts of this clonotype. CDR3 amino acids: CASSYYAGGGSEQYF. The DNA of the CDR3 is TGTGCCAGCAGTTATTACGCGGGAGGCGGAAGCGAGCAGTACTTC. V is TRBV27 and J is TRBJ2-7, with TRBD2 matching 8 bases. The germline gives CDR1 MNHEY, CDR2 SMNVEV (reference sequence). Losses at the gene ends were 4 bases for V and 6 bases for J; bases not matched to a gene: 11. The CDR3 has 15 amino acids.

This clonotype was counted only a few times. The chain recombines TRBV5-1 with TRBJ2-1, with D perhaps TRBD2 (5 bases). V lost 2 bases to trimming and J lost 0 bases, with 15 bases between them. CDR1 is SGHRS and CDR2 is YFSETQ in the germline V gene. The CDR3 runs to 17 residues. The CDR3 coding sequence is TGCGCCAGCAGCTTTGGGTATAGCGCGAGCTCCTACAATGAGCAGTTCTTC. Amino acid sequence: CASSFGYSASSYNEQFF.

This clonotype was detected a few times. The CDR3 is CASSQVASYEQYF. The CDR3 DNA sequence: TGTGCCAGCAGCCAAGTTGCCAGCTACGAGCAGTACTTC. The genes are TRBV4-2 and TRBJ2-7; D is undetermined. Germline V gene lookup returns CDR1 LGHNA and CDR2 YNFKEQ. This CDR3 is 13 amino acids long. Trimming stripped 1 base from V and 3 bases from J, with 7 bases between.

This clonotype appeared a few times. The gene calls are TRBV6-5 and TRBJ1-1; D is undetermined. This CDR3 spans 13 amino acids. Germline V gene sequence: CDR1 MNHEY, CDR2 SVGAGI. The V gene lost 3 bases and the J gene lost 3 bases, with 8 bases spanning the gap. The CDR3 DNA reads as TGTGCCAGCAGTTATCTCACGGACACTGAAGCTTTCTTT. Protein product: CASSYLTDTEAFF.